Included here is one TCR beta chain sequence, with context. The CDR3 runs 15 residues. CDR1 and CDR2 from the germline V gene are LNHDA and SQIVND (reference sequence). The J segment lost 3 bases and the V segment lost 5 bases, leaving 7 bases of the junction unmatched. TCRdb reanalysed the RT-PCR reads using MiXCR and keeps one entry per CDR3 protein. The sample yields 160,000 or so distinct CDR3 sequences, about 24% seen once. The record originates from a study of patients and donors after allogeneic stem cell transplantation. V gene TRBV19 combines with J gene TRBJ1-1; 9 nucleotides match TRBD1. This sequence originates from a human donor who was either an allogeneic HSCT recipient or a stem cell or donor lymphocyte infusion donor (not recorded which). It is not recorded whose cells these are; they may come from a transplant donor. The sample comprised blood, either unsorted or a sorted T cell fraction (not recorded which). CDR3 residues: CASSVVTGGDTEAFF. CDR3 nucleotide sequence: TGTGCCAGTAGTGTAGTGACAGGGGGAGACACTGAAGCTTTCTTT.